This is a list of T cell receptor beta chains from one sample in a study of T cells after posttransplantation cyclophosphamide. TCRdb keeps only in-frame clones here, not all; method: immunoSEQ multiplex PCR. This sample carries about 10,000 clones, 70% to 90% of them seen once, and the ten largest clones take 15%. Sequencing used PBMCs, obtained approximately 1,900 days after allogeneic stem cell transplant with posttransplant cyclophosphamide. The receptors shown here come from a female patient aged 50-59 years who received an allogeneic stem cell transplant from a related donor, was CMV-positive, and had no GVHD. The graft donor may account for some of the T cells. Each CDR3 is given with its conserved first and last residue. The D gene is left open where the match is weak. Not all rows give a size; the values are once, few, many and, for expanded clones, a class.

j_call d_call clone_size v_call cdr3_nt cdr3_aa
TRBJ1-4 - - TRBV19 TGTGCCAGTAGTCTCGGGAGCACTAATGAAAAACTGTTTTTT CASSLGSTNEKLFF
TRBJ2-5 - - TRBV25-1 TGTGCCAGCAGTGAATATTTGGGCAGGTCAGGGGAGACCCAGTACTTC CASSEYLGRSGETQYF
TRBJ2-2 - - TRBV2 TGTGCCAGCATCAGGAACGCGAACACCGGGGAGCTGTTTTTT CASIRNANTGELFF
TRBJ2-3 TRBD2 - TRBV9 TGTGCCAGCAGCGTGGCCCTAGCGGGAGGAACAGATACGCAGTATTTT CASSVALAGGTDTQYF
TRBJ2-1 - - TRBV11-3 TGTGCCAGCAGCTTAATCGTCCTAGGAGCCCCCTTTCACAATGAGCAGTTCTTC CASSLIVLGAPFHNEQFF
TRBJ2-5 TRBD2 - TRBV18 TGTGCCAGCCGTACTAGCGGGAACCAAGAGACCCAGTACTTC CASRTSGNQETQYF
TRBJ1-3 TRBD1 - TRBV4-3 TGCGCCAGCAGCCAGACAGGGGTAGGAAACACCATATATTTT CASSQTGVGNTIYF
TRBJ2-5 - - TRBV9 TGTGCCAGCAGCGTAGAGGGCGGGGGCCGAAAAGAGACCCAGTACTTC CASSVEGGGRKETQYF
TRBJ2-3 TRBD1 - TRBV18 TGTGCCAGCTCGCTCGACAGGGGCCCAGATACGCAGTATTTT CASSLDRGPDTQYF
TRBJ1-1 - - TRBV27 TGTGCCAGCAGTTTACAACACATGAACACTGAAGCTTTCTTT CASSLQHMNTEAFF
TRBJ2-1 TRBD2 - TRBV6-5 TGTGCCAGCAGTGCCCCCCGGGACTACTACAATGAGCAGTTCTTC CASSAPRDYYNEQFF
TRBJ1-2 TRBD1 few TRBV19 TGTGCCAGTACCGGGACAGGGGGCCTCGGCTACTATGGCTACACCTTC CASTGTGGLGYYGYTF
TRBJ2-1 - once TRBV7-8 TGTGCCAGCAGCCTCTCCCTCTATCCGACTAGTCCCCTTCACAATGAGCAGTTCTTC CASSLSLYPTSPLHNEQFF
TRBJ2-1 TRBD2 - TRBV28 TGTGCCAGCAGTTTGGGACTAGCGGGAGGCTATGAGCAGTTCTTC CASSLGLAGGYEQFF
TRBJ2-5 TRBD2 once TRBV27 TGTGCCAGCGCCGTTTGGGTGGCGGGAGAGGGAGAGACCCAGTACTTC CASAVWVAGEGETQYF
TRBJ2-5 - - TRBV2 TGTGCCAGCACCACGAGTGGAGAGACCCAGTACTTC CASTTSGETQYF
TRBJ2-3 - - TRBV6-5 TGTGCCAGCAGTCCAGGGGAAGAGGGGTGGGGTACGCAGTATTTT CASSPGEEGWGTQYF
TRBJ2-2 - - TRBV7-6 TGTGCCAGCAGCTCGGACAGTTACACCGGGGAGCTGTTTTTT CASSSDSYTGELFF
TRBJ2-7 - - TRBV2 TGTGCCAGCAGTGAATGGGCAGGAATTTACGAGCAGTACTTC CASSEWAGIYEQYF
TRBJ2-7 TRBD1 - TRBV5-8 TGTGCCAGCAGCCCCCGGGACAGGGGATCCTACGAGCAGTACTTC CASSPRDRGSYEQYF
TRBJ2-5 - - TRBV5-5 TGTGCCAGCAGCTTGGACCGGGGGGGACAGCAAGAGACCCAGTACTTC CASSLDRGGQQETQYF
TRBJ1-2 - - TRBV9 TGTGCCAGCAGCAAAGGACAGCTCTATGGCTACACCTTC CASSKGQLYGYTF
TRBJ1-2 TRBD1 - TRBV6-5 TGTGCCAGCAGTTACCCGGGGACAGACGGCTACACCTTC CASSYPGTDGYTF
TRBJ2-1 TRBD1 - TRBV11-2 TGTGCCAGCAGCTTCCAGGGGCAGGGGGCGTACAATGAGCAGTTCTTC CASSFQGQGAYNEQFF
TRBJ2-7 TRBD1 - TRBV29-1 TGCAGCGCACTACAGGGGGATAGGAACGAGCAGTACTTC CSALQGDRNEQYF
TRBJ1-2 - - TRBV7-9 TGTGCCAGCAGCTTAGCGGGAGTTAATGGCTACACCTTC CASSLAGVNGYTF
TRBJ2-1 - - TRBV6-6 TGTGCCAGTAGGGACAAACAGAGTCACAATGAGCAGTTCTTC CASRDKQSHNEQFF
TRBJ2-2 - once TRBV2 TGTGCCAGCAAAAGTCGGTCTGTCAGGGCGATCACCGGGGAGCTGTTTTTT CASKSRSVRAITGELFF
TRBJ2-7 TRBD2 - TRBV5-1 TGCGCCAGCAGCACAGGACTAGCGGGATATAGTTACGAGCAGTACTTC CASSTGLAGYSYEQYF
TRBJ1-2 - few TRBV2 TGTGCCAGCAGTGTCACGTCGGGGGGCTACACCTTC CASSVTSGGYTF
TRBJ2-1 TRBD2 - TRBV9 TGTGCCAGCAGCGTGTTGGGACTAGCAGGAGGGGGTGAGCAGTTCTTC CASSVLGLAGGGEQFF
TRBJ2-2 - - TRBV4-1 TGCGCCAGCCCTGGACAGAAGGACACCGGGGAGCTGTTTTTT CASPGQKDTGELFF
TRBJ2-2 - once TRBV19 TGTGCCAGTAGTTATAACACCGGGGAGCTGTTTTTT CASSYNTGELFF
TRBJ1-5 - - TRBV7-2 TGTGCCAGCAGCTTAGGACTCCAGAGAGGCGATCAGCCCCAGCATTTT CASSLGLQRGDQPQHF
TRBJ2-1 TRBD2 - TRBV5-5 TGTGCCAGCAGCTTGGTTACGGGACTAGCGGGAGCTGAGCAGTTCTTC CASSLVTGLAGAEQFF
TRBJ2-2 - - TRBV30 TGTGCCTGGAGTAGACAAGGAGGGAACACCGGGGAGCTGTTTTTT CAWSRQGGNTGELFF
TRBJ2-1 TRBD2 once TRBV6-6 TGTGCCAGCAGTTACAGGGCGGGAGGTTCCTACAATGAGCAGTTCTTC CASSYRAGGSYNEQFF
TRBJ2-7 TRBD2 once TRBV4-1 TGCGCCAGCAGCTCAACTTTTGCGGGAGGTCGTGGTTACGAGCAGTACTTC CASSSTFAGGRGYEQYF
TRBJ1-2 TRBD1 - TRBV5-4 TGTGCCAGCAGCCCGGACAGGGGAGGCTATGGCTACACCTTC CASSPDRGGYGYTF
TRBJ2-1 - once TRBV19 TGTGCCAGTAGACCCAGCGCCCTTAATGAGCAGTTCTTC CASRPSALNEQFF
TRBJ2-1 - - TRBV4-2 TGTGCCAGCAGCCAGCAATGGGGCGACAATGAGCAGTTCTTC CASSQQWGDNEQFF
TRBJ1-2 - few TRBV5-1 TGCGCCAGCAGCCTGGGGGAAGGGGACTATGGCTACACCTTC CASSLGEGDYGYTF
TRBJ1-2 - once TRBV10-3 TGTGCCATCAGTGGGGACGGCGGGGACCTCTATGGCTACACCTTC CAISGDGGDLYGYTF
TRBJ2-3 TRBD1 - TRBV2 TGTGCCAGCAGGACCAGGACAGGGGGGACAGATACGCAGTATTTT CASRTRTGGTDTQYF
TRBJ1-1 - - TRBV30 TGTGCCTGGAGTGTTGGCGTAGCGAACACTGAAGCTTTCTTT CAWSVGVANTEAFF
TRBJ1-4 TRBD1 - TRBV29-1 TGCAGCGTGGCGGGACAGGGCGTTGAAAAACTGTTTTTT CSVAGQGVEKLFF
TRBJ2-2 - - TRBV7-2 TGTGCCAGCAGCTTACAACAGAACACCGGGGAGCTGTTTTTT CASSLQQNTGELFF
TRBJ1-5 - once TRBV2 TGTGCCAGCAGTTGGACCGTAGGGGCGGATAGCAATCAGCCCCAGCATTTT CASSWTVGADSNQPQHF
TRBJ2-1 TRBD2 - TRBV7-9 TGTGCCAGCAGCGGCACGACTAGCGGGAGTGCGAGTAACAATGAGCAGTTCTTC CASSGTTSGSASNNEQFF